This T cell receptor (beta chain) was sequenced for a study of T-cell memory formation after mild COVID-19. Notes on the study in general: CD8+ contracting clones occupied EMRA, while CD4+ ones occupied mainly CM and EM. A second wave expanding day 15 to 37 was CD4+-biased; contracting clones were balanced.

Researchers used 5'RACE with constant-segment primers to make TCR alpha and TCR beta cDNA libraries that carry sample barcodes and UMIs. One entry per CDR3 protein, called by TCRdb with MiXCR from the 5' RACE reads. The data show about 430,000 distinct CDR3 sequences, with more than 15% seen just once and 20% to 25% held by the top ten. On this clonotype itself: Its antigen is undetermined.

The CDR3 has 16 residues. The J segment lost 0 bases and the V segment lost 4 bases, leaving 6 bases of the junction unmatched. Germline CDR1 is SGHRS and CDR2 is YFSETQ. J is TRBJ2-3 and V is TRBV5-1, with 9 bases matching TRBD2. What was sequenced was PBMCs or a T cell subset sorted from them (not recorded which). The source is a man in his late teens or twenties who had mild COVID-19 (a few samples of this study predate the infection). Cell type and time point are not known. The CDR3 region has the DNA TGCGCCAGCAGCATCAATAGCGGGGGAAGCACAGATACGCAGTATTTT. This gives the protein CASSINSGGSTDTQYF.